This T cell receptor (beta chain) was sequenced during a study of cytomegalovirus exposure and HLA in healthy donors (dated by TCRdb to about 2017). Concerning the study at large: In an earlier analysis of some 610 of the donors, 276 Gb of sequence data and approximately 120 million unique TCR beta sequences from roughly 180 million T cells were reported. Four or five DR-DQ haplotypes were handled as single units for association and clustering because linkage in the cohort was strong. The study profiled the T cell repertoires of under 850 subjects by immunosequencing and related them to cytomegalovirus serostatus. Every repertoire in the discovery cohort had been generated on one and the same sequencing platform. Roughly 300 gigabases of sequencing data and tens of millions of unique TCR sequences were included in an early release covering several hundred HLA-typed donors. Among 300 to 500 genotyped donors of the cohort, an average of approximately 240,000 unique TCR beta nucleotide sequences was sequenced per donor, of which about 20% were non-productive. In a later genetic analysis, genome-wide SNP genotypes for about three fifths of the roughly 670 donors were used, and that subset was treated as a discovery cohort. The number of typed donors differed by locus: roughly 620-630 for A, B, C, DRB1 and DQB1; some 500 for DQA1; 606 for DPA1; and approximately 450 for DPB1. The study aimed to test whether signatures of past pathogen exposure could be identified by cataloging public T cell receptors. The study combined high-throughput TCR immunosequencing, statistical association of individual TCRs with disease status, and machine learning to predict cytomegalovirus infection status. Along with the approximately 650-subject first cohort, a separate validation cohort of over 90 different subjects was used. Both class I and class II loci were covered by HLA typing, at four-digit resolution. Donor age, sex, ethnicity and CMV serostatus were compiled alongside the repertoire data. In the later analysis, no new phenotypic data were used to find candidate immune exposures; instead, reliance was placed on TCR beta sequences and their occurrence across donors. An earlier analysis of some 500 of the donors applied high-throughput TCR beta sequencing to assess whether each TCR beta V gene segment acted as functional or pseudogenic. Of the approximately 400 genotyped donors, around 81% fell in the genetic ancestry cluster associated with self-reported Caucasian donors. A later analysis re-examined previously published TCR beta repertoires from 610 or so donors and added high-resolution HLA genotyping to investigate patterns of TCR occurrence.

Library preparation was by the immunoSEQ multiplex PCR assay. For the multiplex PCR, a mixture combining 60 forward primers for TCR Vbeta segments and 13 reverse primers for TCR Jbeta segments was used. Amplification of the CDR3 region of rearranged TCR beta genes was performed with a multiplex PCR assay on genomic DNA. The Illumina HiSeq System was used to sequence the amplified TCR beta libraries as 87-base-pair reads. In the original analysis: A later analysis counted approximately 76 million unique TCR beta chains across the 666 repertoires, and 9 million to 14 million of these chains were shared by at least two donors. Raw reads were error-corrected and collapsed into unique sequences with a nearest-neighbor algorithm that merged closely related sequences to remove PCR and sequencing errors. To assign V, D and J gene segments, CDR3 sequences were aligned to IMGT reference sequences. For a sequence to be retained, a match of at least six nucleotides was required to both a V gene segment and a J gene segment. Rearrangements were called productive when the CDR3 lacked stop codons and stayed in frame with V and J; all others were non-productive. CDR3 was defined by IMGT convention, running from the second conserved V-encoded cysteine to the conserved J-encoded phenylalanine. The earlier analysis of some 580 of the donors excluded any sequence lacking an unambiguous match to a single V gene segment. In an earlier analysis of about 590 of the donors, a V segment was called functional when productive rearrangements were above 56.7%, and segregating when the standard deviation between donors exceeded 5%. A statistical classification framework was built for diagnosing cytomegalovirus status from the catalog of TCR beta chain sequences. A later analysis assigned V and J genes by comparing TCR nucleotide sequences with IMGT/GENE-DB human TR gene sequences. In a later analysis, CDR3 sequences and most-parsimonious VDJ recombination scenarios were assigned using the TCRdist pipeline. In a later analysis, each TCR beta chain was defined by its CDR3 amino acid sequence together with its V-gene family, and reads lacking a unique V-gene family were excluded. A later analysis removed nearly 600 highly shared, low-generation-probability nucleotide sequences to deal with suspected cross-contamination and a sequencing artifact. For each public chain, a later analysis derived a clonal expansion index from normalized ranks of inferred template counts within each repertoire. In a later analysis, generation probabilities were computed using a VDJ recombination model fitted to out-of-frame rearrangements, and the results were checked against IGoR. In a later analysis, TCR-TCR, TCR-HLA and TCR-CMV co-occurrence was scored with hypergeometric tests, and a repertoire-size bias correction was applied to TCR pairs. In a later analysis, false discovery rates were estimated by permuting HLA or CMV assignments 20 times. In a later analysis, co-occurring TCRs were grouped using DBSCAN, with TCRdist sequence similarity added in when clustering inside HLA-allele-positive subsets. Repertoires with fewer than 30,000 or more than 120,000 public chains were left out of co-occurrence clustering, as were about 5 repertoires with anomalous nucleotide sharing. TCRdb provides this immuneACCESS table in a form limited to in-frame rearrangements. Some clones are lacking; in checked studies, under half of them reflect an unresolved V gene, and why the rest are absent is not known. D and trimming were read from the DNA, whereas the V and J calls and clone size are those reported in that table. This sample holds about 97,000 clones; under 85% were observed only once. The ten largest clones take up about 2.1% of the sample.

Per the germline V gene, LGHNA is the CDR1 and YSLEER is the CDR2. Reading from cysteine to phenylalanine, the CDR3 counts 16 amino acids. Only CDR3 DNA is held: 48 bases, read in frame from base 1. V is pruned by 4 bases and J by 1 base, leaving 5 bases of the junction without a gene match. Concerning this clone: Its cognate antigen has yet to be identified. Nothing much larger sits one base from this clone, and base qualities are not available.

Overall results and qualifications from the work: Correlated functional status among segregating V segments might be attributable to linkage disequilibrium, but an unknown experimental factor could not be ruled out. Strong co-occurrence of HLA alleles, especially DR and DQ, made assigning TCR associations to individual alleles difficult. Immune exposure information for the cohort was limited to CMV serostatus. An association between a missense DCLRE1C variant and V-gene and J-gene trimming of TCR beta chains was found in a later genetic analysis and replicated in an independent cohort. At a false discovery rate of 0.05, a later analysis linked 15,000 to 20,000 TCR beta sequences to specific HLA alleles. It was suggested by the authors that the approach could potentially be generalized to other disease states and immunological phenotypes. A few of the identified cytomegalovirus-associated TCR beta chains were confirmed in vitro to be specific for cytomegalovirus antigens. In a later analysis, TCR association rates were found to vary across HLA loci, with the most associated TCRs seen for DRB1 alleles and the fewest for HLA-C alleles. Because the 87-base-pair reads could not distinguish some IMGT-functional V segments, including TRBV6-2 and TRBV6-3, those segments were excluded. Compared with the approximately 600-donor mean, donors in an Asian-associated ancestry cluster had fewer N-insertions in productive TCRs, according to a later genetic analysis. A further reported finding was that TCR beta sequences accurately predicted the HLA-A and HLA-B alleles for most subjects in the first cohort. The sequencing pipeline was judged likely to have produced a cluster of highly shared sequence variants as a technical artifact. The cohort was sequenced for TCR beta chains only, and without alpha or paired-chain data the features that could be detected were limited. Presence/absence analyses assumed roughly uniform sequencing depth across donors, an assumption that may not hold. Across donors, most TCR sequences were observed very rarely, whereas some public TCRs were present in many individuals. The earlier analysis of nearly 600 of the donors excluded 15 to 20 rarely observed V segments, including chromosome 9 orphons, because counts were too low. Because HLA typing was missing for some donors at each locus, association tests included only the typed subset. Compared with equally common non-associated chains, HLA-associated TCR beta chains in a later analysis were more clonally expanded and had lower generation probabilities. According to a later analysis, parvovirus B19, influenza, CMV and Epstein-Barr virus appeared linked to several top co-occurrence clusters. An earlier analysis of several hundred of the donors showed that most TCR beta V segments appeared in productive rearrangements either about 90% or about 30% of the time, which broadly matched IMGT annotations. A total of some 180 TCR beta chains were listed by the study as associated with cytomegalovirus. A later analysis found that most CMV-associated TCR beta chains appeared HLA-restricted, with HLA associations seemingly driven largely by CMV exposure. In both the original and validation cohorts, the classifier was reported to diagnose cytomegalovirus status with high specificity and sensitivity.

The cohort was made up of 500 to 850 healthy bone marrow donors. At the time of sampling, every cohort member was nominally healthy, though immune exposures that went unrecorded were likely present. The donor was CMV seronegative and belonged to the group of 352 seronegative cohort members. Each donor provided a peripheral blood sample, and peripheral blood mononuclear cells were used for TCR beta sequencing. Genomic DNA was extracted from the blood cell samples with the Qiagen DNeasy Blood Extraction Kit. This sequence uses TRBV4-3 and TRBJ2-3, with 10 middle bases fitting TRBD1. This TCR came from a woman aged 35 to 49 in good health and CMV-seronegative. The sequencing input was PBMCs. The CDR3 protein: CASSPSTGGGTDTQYF. Read as DNA, the sequence is TGCGCCAGCAGCCCGTCGACAGGGGGCGGCACAGATACGCAGTATTTT.